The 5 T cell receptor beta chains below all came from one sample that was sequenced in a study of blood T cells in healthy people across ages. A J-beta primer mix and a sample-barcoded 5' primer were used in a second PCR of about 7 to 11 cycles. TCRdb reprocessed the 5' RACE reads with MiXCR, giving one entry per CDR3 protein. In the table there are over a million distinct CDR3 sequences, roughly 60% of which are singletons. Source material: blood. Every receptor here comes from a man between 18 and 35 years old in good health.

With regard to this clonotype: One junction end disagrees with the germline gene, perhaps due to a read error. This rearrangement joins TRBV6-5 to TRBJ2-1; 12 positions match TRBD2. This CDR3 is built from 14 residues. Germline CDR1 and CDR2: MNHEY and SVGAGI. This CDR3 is CASSPGLAGNGQFF. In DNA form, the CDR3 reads TGTGCCAGCAGTCCCGGACTAGCGGGAAATGGGCAGTTCTTC.

The CDR3 DNA follows: TGCAGTGCTCAGGACGGAATTGGTACGCAGTATTTT. Residues: CSAQDGIGTQYF. The rearrangement joins TRBV20-1 to TRBJ2-3, with no clear D. This CDR3 spans 12 amino acids. Deletions cut 5 bases from V and 8 bases from J, with 14 bases between. CDR1 and CDR2 (germline): DFQATT, SNEGSKA (reference sequence).

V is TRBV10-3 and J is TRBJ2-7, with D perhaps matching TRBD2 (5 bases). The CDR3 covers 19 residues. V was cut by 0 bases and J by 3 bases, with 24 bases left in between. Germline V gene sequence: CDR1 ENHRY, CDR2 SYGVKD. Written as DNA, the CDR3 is TGTGCCATCAGTGAGTCGATGGTTGCCGGCGGGCGCATAGTCTACGAGCAGTACTTC. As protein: CAISESMVAGGRIVYEQYF.

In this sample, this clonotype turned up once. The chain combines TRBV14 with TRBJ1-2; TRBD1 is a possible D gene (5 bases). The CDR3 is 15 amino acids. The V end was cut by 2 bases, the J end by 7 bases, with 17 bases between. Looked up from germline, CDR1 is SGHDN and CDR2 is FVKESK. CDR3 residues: CASSQKVWGQGGYTF. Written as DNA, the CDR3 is TGTGCCAGCAGCCAAAAGGTCTGGGGCCAGGGTGGCTACACCTTC.

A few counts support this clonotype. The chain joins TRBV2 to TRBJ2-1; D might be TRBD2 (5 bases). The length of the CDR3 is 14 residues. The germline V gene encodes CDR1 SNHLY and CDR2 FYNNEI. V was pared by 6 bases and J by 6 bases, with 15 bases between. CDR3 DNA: TGTGCCAGCAGAGTACTCGGGGTTGGCAATGAGCAGTTCTTC. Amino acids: CASRVLGVGNEQFF.